This T cell receptor beta chain was observed in a study of control samples from healthy donors and cancer patients. Some clones are missing from TCRdb's copy, which holds only in-frame ones; the method was immunoSEQ multiplex PCR. The table has tens of thousands of clones, approximately 89% seen once. Germline assignment: CDR1 MNHEY and CDR2 SVGAGI. This CDR3 is built from 15 residues. With V trimmed by 6 bases and J by 5 bases, 8 bases remained unmatched. The V gene is TRBV6-5, the J gene TRBJ2-2; 8 bases map to TRBD1. The sequence derives from a man younger than 40 with colorectal cancer. The source material was PBMCs. CDR3: CASRAQGAGTGELFF. For the CDR3, the DNA is TGTGCCAGCAGAGCTCAGGGGGCAGGAACCGGGGAGCTGTTTTTT.